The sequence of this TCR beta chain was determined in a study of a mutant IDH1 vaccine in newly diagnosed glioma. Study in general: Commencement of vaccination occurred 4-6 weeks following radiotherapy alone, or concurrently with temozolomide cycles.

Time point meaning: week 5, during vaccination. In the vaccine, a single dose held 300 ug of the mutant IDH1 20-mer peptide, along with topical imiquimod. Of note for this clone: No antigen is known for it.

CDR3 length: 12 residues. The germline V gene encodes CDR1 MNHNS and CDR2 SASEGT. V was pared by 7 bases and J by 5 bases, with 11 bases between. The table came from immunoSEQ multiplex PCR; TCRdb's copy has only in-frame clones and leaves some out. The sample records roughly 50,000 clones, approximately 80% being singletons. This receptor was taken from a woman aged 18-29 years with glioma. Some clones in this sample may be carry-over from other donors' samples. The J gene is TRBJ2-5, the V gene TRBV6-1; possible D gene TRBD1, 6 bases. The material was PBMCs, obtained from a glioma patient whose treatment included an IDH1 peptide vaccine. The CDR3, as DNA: TGTGCCAGCACCCCTGGACAGGAGACCCAGTACTTC. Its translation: CASTPGQETQYF.